The 22 T cell receptor beta chains reported below all come from one sample, sequenced in a study of HIV-infected patients and healthy controls. Follow-up blood was drawn about 14 weeks, roughly three months, after antiretroviral therapy began. Whole blood was used without fractionation, so all unsorted peripheral T cells were included. Approximately 500 ng RNA was reverse transcribed with alpha and beta constant-region primers. Alpha and beta chain libraries were made separately by chain-specific third strand synthesis with multiplexing indices. MiXCR, run by TCRdb on the 5' RACE reads, gives a single entry per CDR3 protein. The table has some 7,700 distinct CDR3 sequences, around 6.7% seen once. Sample: blood, taken during antiretroviral therapy. The receptors were gathered from an adult with HIV infection.

This clonotype was counted ten times or more. This beta chain slipped into a library made for alpha chains as a stray read, so its size is not meaningful. The chain has TRBV7-9 and TRBJ2-1, with 9 bases aligning to TRBD2. V was pared by 3 bases and J by 10 bases, with 13 bases of the junction left unmatched. Germline V gene lookup returns CDR1 SEHNR and CDR2 FQNEAQ (reference sequence). This CDR3 has 16 residues. The CDR3 spells CASSFSGGRAIGEQFF. The DNA for the CDR3 is TGTGCCAGCAGCTTTAGCGGGGGACGTGCGATTGGAGAGCAGTTCTTC.

This clonotype has only a few counts. This beta chain is a stray sequence in a library constructed for alpha chains; its clone size is not meaningful. The chain combines TRBV14 with TRBJ2-1; 7 bases align to TRBD2. Unmatched junction bases numbered 3, after V lost 1 base and J lost 3 bases. This CDR3 has 15 amino acids. The germline V gene encodes CDR1 SGHDN and CDR2 FVKESK. The DNA for the CDR3 is TGTGCCAGCAGCCAAGGACGGGGGGACTACAATGAGCAGTTCTTC. It codes for CASSQGRGDYNEQFF.

This clonotype was counted many times. A library prepared for alpha chains yielded this beta chain as an off-target read; its size is of little meaning. The chain combines TRBV20-1 with TRBJ2-2; D assignment may be TRBD1 or TRBD2 (5 bases each). The CDR3 spans 13 residues. Germline CDR1 DFQATT, CDR2 SNEGSKA (reference sequence). V lost 6 bases and J lost 1, with 9 bases in between. The CDR3 reads CSAWGRNTGELFF. The DNA of the CDR3 is TGCAGTGCGTGGGGACGGAACACCGGGGAGCTGTTTTTT.

This clonotype is medium-sized (0.01 to 0.1%) by share. The junction departs from the called germline gene at one end, perhaps through a read error. Since the library was made to target alpha chains, this beta chain is a stray read and its abundance is not meaningful. The rearrangement uses TRBV7-7 and TRBJ2-5, with 8 nucleotides matching TRBD2. Germline V gene sequence: CDR1 SSHAT, CDR2 FNYEAQ (reference sequence). CDR3 length: 17 amino acids. The CDR3 nucleotides are TGTGCTAGCAGCCCAGTAATGCGGCTAGCGGGCCAAGAGACCCAGTACTTC. It specifies CASSPVMRLAGQETQYF.

This clonotype has a count of ten or more. Because this beta chain is a stray read in a library intended to capture alpha chains, its abundance should not be given much weight. The chain links TRBV4-1 to TRBJ2-1; TRBD1 matches 10 bases. Losses at the gene ends were 2 bases for V and 7 bases for J; bases not matched to a gene: 14. The CDR3 loop spans 18 amino acids. Germline V gene lookup returns CDR1 MGHRA and CDR2 YSYEKL. CDR3 region: CASSQLSPGLGQGNEQFF. CDR3 DNA sequence: TGCGCCAGCAGCCAATTGTCCCCCGGATTGGGACAGGGGAATGAGCAGTTCTTC.

This clonotype was seen many times. This beta chain turned up in a library designed for alpha chains; as an off-target read, its abundance says little. This chain joins TRBV19 and TRBJ1-5; D gene unclear. Trimming cost V 2 bases and J 2 bases, with 7 bases left between them. The CDR3 length is 14 residues. Germline assignment: CDR1 LNHDA and CDR2 SQIVND (reference sequence). The CDR3 DNA sequence: TGTGCCAGTAGTATATGGTGGGGCAATCAGCCCCAGCATTTT. Translation gives CASSIWWGNQPQHF. Looking up the rest from reference TRBV19 and TRBJ1-5 gives the full variable domain: DGGITQSPKYLFRKEGQNVTLSCEQNLNHDAMYWYRQDPGQGLRLIYYSQIVNDFQKGDIAEGYSVSREKKESFPLTVTSAQKNPTAFYLCASSIWWGNQPQHFGDGTRLSIL.

This clonotype showed up just once. This beta chain lies outside the target of a library built for alpha chains; its clone size means little. This rearrangement joins TRBV7-9 to TRBJ2-5; D is unresolved. Germline V CDR1 and CDR2: SEHNR, FQNEAQ (reference sequence). CDR3 length: 14 amino acids. V was shortened by 2 bases and J by 2 bases, with 9 bases between the two germline ends. CDR3 DNA sequence: TGTGCCAGCAGCTTATCGTCCGGACAAGAGACCCAGTACTTC. Its protein is CASSLSSGQETQYF.

By sample fraction, this clonotype is medium-sized. A library prepared for alpha chains yielded this beta chain as an off-target read; its size is of little meaning. The rearrangement uses TRBV6-4 and TRBJ2-3; 10 bases match TRBD1. There are 14 residues in the CDR3. V dropped 2 bases and J dropped 4; count of bases not matched to a gene: 0. Germline loops: CDR1 MRHNA, CDR2 SNTAGT. The chain's CDR3 is CASSDGQGADTQYF. The CDR3 DNA follows: TGTGCCAGCAGTGACGGACAGGGGGCAGATACGCAGTATTTT.

Regarding this clonotype: This sequence may be a read error, since a much larger clone differs from it by one base. This beta chain was picked up by a library intended for alpha chains and is off target, so its count carries little meaning. The V and J genes are TRBV11-1 and TRBJ2-2; D possibly corresponds to TRBD2 (5 bases). The V end lost 1 base, the J end lost 7 bases, and 10 bases lay between the germline ends. The CDR3 is 14 residues long. The germline CDR1 and CDR2 sequences are SGHAT and FQDESV (reference sequence). The CDR3 region is CASSLERFIGELFF. CDR3 DNA: TGTGCCAGCAGCTTAGAGCGGTTCATCGGGGAGCTGTTTTTT.

There are many counts of this clonotype. This beta chain lies outside the target of a library built for alpha chains; its clone size means little. The chain employs TRBV7-9 and TRBJ2-7; D not resolved. Per germline, CDR1 SEHNR and CDR2 FQNEAQ (reference sequence). The V end was cut by 6 bases, the J end by 5 bases, with 8 bases between. CDR3 size: 11 residues. CDR3 sequence reads: CASRVQDEQYF. The DNA for the CDR3 is TGTGCCAGCAGGGTCCAGGACGAGCAGTACTTC.

This clonotype was seen ten or more times. This beta chain is off target for a library built for alpha chains, so its abundance means little. The rearrangement joins TRBV29-1 to TRBJ2-3; D may be TRBD2 (6 bases). CDR3 length equals 14 residues. Deletions cut 4 bases from V and 4 bases from J, with 15 bases between. The V gene's germline CDR1 is SQVTM and CDR2 ANQGSEA. CDR3 loop: CSVVGRRAADTQYF. CDR3 DNA sequence: TGCAGCGTTGTGGGACGGAGGGCGGCAGATACGCAGTATTTT.

Of note for this clonotype: With the library built for alpha chains, this beta chain is off target and its frequency is not meaningful. The chain carries TRBV5-6 and TRBJ2-5, with D unresolved. The germline CDR1 and CDR2 sequences are SGHDT and YYEEEE. CDR3 length equals 15 residues. The V end lost 1 base, the J end lost 2 bases, and 12 bases lay between the germline ends. CDR3: CASSLRVAVQETQYF. Here the CDR3 DNA reads TGTGCCAGCAGCTTGAGGGTGGCAGTTCAAGAGACCCAGTACTTC.

This clonotype was counted many times. This beta chain appears as a stray read in a library generated for alpha chains; its size is not informative. The chain combines TRBV24-1 with TRBJ2-3, with TRBD2 matching over 15 bases. The length of the CDR3 is 19 residues. Per germline, CDR1 KGHDR and CDR2 SFDVKD. Trimming removed 3 bases from V and 3 bases from J; junction bases left unmatched: 9. This chain's CDR3 is CATSDRLGTSGGHTDTQYF. The CDR3, as DNA: TGTGCCACCAGTGATAGACTAGGGACTAGCGGGGGGCATACAGATACGCAGTATTTT.

In its sample, this clonotype was seen many times. This beta chain slipped into a library made for alpha chains as a stray read, so its size is not meaningful. This chain links TRBV28 with TRBJ1-5, with 9 bases matching TRBD1. The CDR3 spans 15 residues. V gave up 3 bases and J gave up 6 bases; unmatched junction bases: 6. The V gene's germline CDR1 is MDHEN and CDR2 SYDVKM. Here the CDR3 reads CASSLDRGLTQPQHF. CDR3 DNA sequence: TGTGCCAGCAGTTTGGACAGGGGCTTAACTCAGCCCCAGCATTTT.

There are many counts of this clonotype. This beta chain represents an off-target read in a library built for alpha chains; its size is of limited meaning. The gene calls are TRBV19 and TRBJ2-7; D perhaps matches TRBD2 (6 bases). The CDR3 runs to 12 residues. Germline V gives CDR1 LNHDA, CDR2 SQIVND (reference sequence). Trimming took off 5 bases at V and 4 bases at J, with 9 bases between the two ends. In nucleotides, the CDR3 is TGTGCCAGTAGTCCAGGGAGGTACGAGCAGTACTTC. This sequence encodes CASSPGRYEQYF. Variable domain in full (rest from reference TRBV19 and TRBJ2-7): DGGITQSPKYLFRKEGQNVTLSCEQNLNHDAMYWYRQDPGQGLRLIYYSQIVNDFQKGDIAEGYSVSREKKESFPLTVTSAQKNPTAFYLCASSPGRYEQYFGPGTRLTVT.

This clonotype ranks as medium-sized. This beta chain is a stray read from a library made for alpha chains; its abundance is not meaningful. The V and J genes are TRBV28 and TRBJ1-5; TRBD1 matches at 9 bases. The CDR3 is 14 residues long. CDR1 is MDHEN and CDR2 is SYDVKM in the germline V gene. The V segment lost 4 bases and the J segment 6 bases; nucleotides outside the gene matches: 4. The CDR3 DNA sequence: TGTGCCAGCAGTTCGGTGACAGGGGGTCAGCCCCAGCATTTT. It translates to CASSSVTGGQPQHF.

This clonotype is medium-sized (0.01 to 0.1%) within its sample. Within a library made for alpha chains, this beta chain is off target, and its count is uninformative. J is TRBJ2-5 and V is TRBV11-2, with 11 nucleotides matching TRBD2. The CDR3 is 17 amino acids. CDR1 and CDR2 (germline): SGHAT, FQNNGV. The junction had 9 bases not matched to a gene; V was cut back by 6 bases and J by 0 bases. The CDR3 sequence: CASSHLQGLADQETQYF. The CDR3 bases are TGTGCCAGCAGTCACCTACAGGGACTAGCGGACCAAGAGACCCAGTACTTC.

Many counts were recorded for this clonotype. The size of this beta chain means little, since it is a stray read in a library made for alpha chains. The chain uses TRBV7-9 and TRBJ2-3; D not certain. V gave up 2 bases and J gave up 0 bases, with 9 bases separating them. The CDR3 has 15 residues. CDR1 SEHNR and CDR2 FQNEAQ come from the germline V gene (reference sequence). This chain's CDR3 is CASSLRSSSTDTQYF. The CDR3 bases are TGTGCCAGCAGCTTAAGGAGTTCTAGCACAGATACGCAGTATTTT.

This clonotype is termed medium-sized. As an off-target read in a library built for alpha chains, this beta chain has a frequency of little significance. The V gene is TRBV15, the J gene TRBJ2-5; maybe TRBD1 (5 bases). Trimming took off 3 bases at V and 5 bases at J, with 10 bases between the two ends. CDR3 length: 13 amino acids. The germline V gene has CDR1 LNHNV and CDR2 YYDKDF (reference sequence). The CDR3 DNA reads TGTGCCACCAGCAGCGTGGCAGGGGAGACCCAGTACTTC. Translation: CATSSVAGETQYF.

This clonotype was seen ten or more times. With the library built for alpha chains, this beta chain is off target and its frequency is not meaningful. The chain joins TRBV28 to TRBJ1-6; D ambiguous. CDR1 MDHEN and CDR2 SYDVKM come from the germline V gene. The CDR3 has 16 residues. The V gene lost 6 bases and the J gene lost 1 base, with 13 bases spanning the gap. Here the CDR3 reads CASSILMGSYNSPLHF. The CDR3 DNA reads as TGTGCCAGCAGCATTCTAATGGGGTCCTATAATTCACCCCTCCACTTT.

This clonotype showed up many times. Being off target in a library aimed at alpha chains, this beta chain has a size of little meaning. The V call is TRBV7-3, the J call TRBJ2-3; 9 nucleotides align to TRBD1. This CDR3 has 15 residues. V shed 3 bases, J shed 6 bases, and the junction held 7 bases outside the gene matches. In germline, CDR1 is SGHTA, CDR2 FQGTGA. The CDR3 DNA sequence: TGTGCCAGCAGCTTGACAGGGGGATTTCTGGATACGCAGTATTTT. It is translated as CASSLTGGFLDTQYF.

This clonotype was found many times. A library prepared for alpha chains yielded this beta chain as an off-target read; its size is of little meaning. The CDR3 region has the DNA TGTGCCAGCAGTCCTATTTTCACAGGATATAATTCACCCCTCCACTTT. As protein: CASSPIFTGYNSPLHF. The chain joins TRBV12-3 or TRBV12-4 to TRBJ1-6, with a weak D call TRBD1 (5 bases). CDR3 length: 16 residues. V was trimmed by 5 bases and J by 4 bases, leaving 15 bases between them.